These 19 T cell receptor beta chains came from one sample sequenced in a study of OX40 agonist ivuxolimab in advanced cancers. Receptor amplification or capture employed the immunoSEQ multiplex PCR assay. In TCRdb, the immuneACCESS table is reduced to in-frame sequences with V and J assigned. These tables do not hold every clone; where another copy was compared, an unresolved V gene accounts for under half, and the others remain unexplained. In this sample the table shows over 100,000 clones, more than 80% of which occur a single time. Clones ranked in the top ten supply roughly 0.59% of the sample. The specimen was CD4+ or CD8+ T cells sorted from blood, collected in a trial of the OX40 agonist ivuxolimab. Receptors originate from an adult with an advanced solid tumor such as melanoma, head and neck, liver or kidney cancer.

The chain uses TRBV28 and TRBJ2-6; D unclear. This CDR3 is built from 14 residues. With 7 bases removed from V and 0 bases from J, the gap between germline ends came to 7 bases. Germline CDR1 MDHEN, CDR2 SYDVKM. This CDR3 is CASTPASGANVLTF. The CDR3 nucleotides read TGTGCCAGCACGCCCGCCTCTGGGGCCAACGTCCTGACTTTC.

This clone was seen once. The CDR3 DNA reads TGTGCCTGGAGTAGCGGGGCAAGCACAGATACGCAGTATTTT. Protein sequence: CAWSSGASTDTQYF. This sequence joins TRBV30 and TRBJ2-3; 7 positions agree with TRBD2. The CDR3 runs to 14 residues. Germline V gives CDR1 GTSNPN, CDR2 SVGIG (reference sequence). After removal of 2 bases from V and 0 bases from J, the junction contained 2 bases not matched to a gene.

CDR3 sequence (DNA): TGCGCCAGCAGGGGGGCGGCGATGAACACTGAAGCTTTCTTT. Translating gives CASRGAAMNTEAFF. J is TRBJ1-1 and V is TRBV5-1; D might be TRBD1 (6 bases). Germline lookup yields CDR1 SGHRS and CDR2 YFSETQ. V lost 5 bases and J lost 0, with 11 bases in between. The CDR3 runs 14 residues.

This chain joins TRBV30 and TRBJ2-5; D possibly corresponds to TRBD2 (6 bases). The ends were cut back, 0 bases at V and 9 bases at J, with 11 bases in the middle. CDR1 and CDR2 (germline): GTSNPN, SVGIG (reference sequence). The CDR3 consists of 12 residues. The CDR3 loop is CAWSVPSGSQYF. The CDR3 DNA reads as TGTGCCTGGAGTGTCCCAAGCGGGTCCCAGTACTTC.

The chain combines TRBV30 with TRBJ1-5, with D hard to call. V lost 3 bases and J lost 7, with 13 bases in between. Germline assignment: CDR1 GTSNPN and CDR2 SVGIG (reference sequence). The CDR3 is 13 residues long. CDR3 region: CAWSATGVQPQHF. The CDR3 DNA sequence: TGTGCCTGGAGCGCCACCGGGGTACAGCCCCAGCATTTT.

The V gene is TRBV6-5, the J gene TRBJ2-7; D not certain. V gave up 6 bases and J gave up 2 bases, with 11 bases separating them. Germline assignment: CDR1 MNHEY and CDR2 SVGAGI. There are 13 residues in the CDR3. The CDR3 loop reads CASSRAGPYEQYF. The CDR3 nucleotides are TGTGCCAGCAGCCGAGCAGGACCCTACGAGCAGTACTTC.

The V call is TRBV30, the J call TRBJ2-3, with 8 bases aligning to TRBD2. The CDR3 extends over 15 amino acids. Germline trimming cut 1 base from V and 8 bases from J; bases unmatched to any gene: 11. Germline lookup yields CDR1 GTSNPN and CDR2 SVGIG (reference sequence). For the CDR3, the DNA is TGTGCCTGGAGTGGGGCTACGGGGGGGGCCGTTACGCAGTATTTT. Protein: CAWSGATGGAVTQYF.

The CDR3 loop reads CASTPEGVEQFF. The CDR3 DNA follows: TGTGCCAGCACCCCGGAGGGAGTTGAGCAGTTCTTC. The chain combines TRBV28 with TRBJ2-1, with D tentatively TRBD2 (6 bases). The CDR3 is 12 residues long. V was clipped by 7 bases and J by 9 bases, with 13 bases between them. The germline V gene has CDR1 MDHEN and CDR2 SYDVKM.

The J gene is TRBJ1-5, the V gene TRBV7-8; TRBD1 matches 9 bases. V shed 2 bases and J 5 bases; nucleotides not matched to a gene: 7. The CDR3 contains 16 residues. Germline lookup yields CDR1 SGHVS and CDR2 FQNEAQ. The CDR3 spells CASSLTRTGVYQPQHF. The DNA for the CDR3 is TGTGCCAGCAGCTTAACTAGGACAGGGGTTTATCAGCCCCAGCATTTT.

This clone is a singleton in its sample. The chain recombines TRBV28 with TRBJ2-6, with D possibly being TRBD1 or TRBD2 (5 bases each). The CDR3 spans 16 residues. V was pared by 7 bases and J by 2 bases, with 15 bases between. The germline CDR1 and CDR2 sequences are MDHEN and SYDVKM. Written as DNA, the CDR3 is TGTGCCAGCACCCAAGGGAGACAGCCTGGGGCCAACGTCCTGACTTTC. This translates into CASTQGRQPGANVLTF.

The CDR3 sequence is CASSLAPVSSGNTIYF. CDR3 nucleotides: TGTGCCAGCAGCTTAGCACCAGTGAGCTCTGGAAACACCATATATTTT. The gene calls are TRBV7-8 and TRBJ1-3; no clear D. Trimming took off 0 bases at V and 0 bases at J, with 9 bases between the two ends. Germline V lookup: CDR1 SGHVS, CDR2 FQNEAQ. The CDR3 has 16 amino acids.

The chain carries TRBV7-2 and TRBJ2-1; D gene uncertain. This CDR3 has 16 amino acids. Germline CDR1 reads SGHTA; CDR2 reads FQGNSA. V was clipped by 1 base and J by 8 bases, with 18 bases between them. The CDR3 protein is CASSLGVASRLYEQFF. The CDR3, as DNA: TGTGCCAGCAGCTTAGGGGTCGCTTCTAGGTTGTATGAGCAGTTCTTC.

The J gene is TRBJ2-1, the V gene TRBV9; a possible D gene is TRBD2 (7 bases). The V and J ends lost 0 bases and 7 bases respectively, with 14 bases between them. CDR1 and CDR2 from the germline V gene are SGDLS and YYNGEE. The CDR3 spans 15 residues. CDR3 loop: CASSVVDGGRNEQFF. CDR3 nucleotides: TGTGCCAGCAGCGTAGTTGACGGGGGGCGGAATGAGCAGTTCTTC.

The chain combines TRBV11-2 with TRBJ2-5; D not certain. The V gene lost 2 bases and the J gene lost 7 bases, with 5 bases spanning the gap. The germline CDR1 and CDR2 sequences are SGHAT and FQNNGV. This CDR3 region has 11 residues. CDR3 sequence (DNA): TGTGCCAGCAGCTTATCCCCGACCCAGTACTTC. Translated: CASSLSPTQYF.

V usage is TRBV7-9 and J usage is TRBJ2-7, with TRBD1 matching 10 bases. Germline CDR1 SEHNR, CDR2 FQNEAQ (reference sequence). CDR3 size: 15 residues. Trimming took 10 bases from V and 6 from J; bases not matched to a gene: 15. CDR3 loop: CAIAMSTGGRGEQYF. Here the CDR3 DNA reads TGTGCCATCGCCATGTCGACAGGGGGCCGAGGCGAGCAGTACTTC.

The chain couples TRBV10-2 to TRBJ1-5; the D is unclear. CDR1 WSHSY and CDR2 SAAADI come from the germline V gene. V was trimmed by 6 bases and J by 3 bases, leaving 12 bases between them. This CDR3 contains 14 residues. The CDR3 coding sequence is TGCGCCAGCAGGGGCACGGGGTCCAATCAGCCCCAGCATTTT. Residues: CASRGTGSNQPQHF.

CDR3 in DNA: TGTGCCAGCAGTTTTAGCCTAGAAGCTTTCTTT. It yields the protein CASSFSLEAFF. V usage is TRBV28 and J usage is TRBJ1-1; D not certain. V was shortened by 3 bases and J by 8 bases, with 7 bases between the two germline ends. CDR3 length equals 11 residues. Germline V lookup: CDR1 MDHEN, CDR2 SYDVKM.

This chain links TRBV19 with TRBJ2-3; D might be TRBD2 (6 bases). V gave up 1 base and J gave up 5 bases, with 19 bases separating them. The CDR3 covers 17 residues. Germline V gene lookup returns CDR1 LNHDA and CDR2 SQIVND (reference sequence). For the CDR3, the DNA is TGTGCCAGTAGTATAGGAAGTGGCCAGGGAGGAGGAGATACGCAGTATTTT. Protein sequence: CASSIGSGQGGGDTQYF.

CDR3 sequence (DNA): TGTGCCAGCAGTTTTAACATAAATCAGCCCCAGCATTTT. Residues: CASSFNINQPQHF. The rearrangement links TRBV28 to TRBJ1-5; D unclear. From germline, CDR1 is MDHEN and CDR2 SYDVKM. V shed 3 bases and J shed 4 bases, with 7 bases lying between them. There are 13 residues in the CDR3.